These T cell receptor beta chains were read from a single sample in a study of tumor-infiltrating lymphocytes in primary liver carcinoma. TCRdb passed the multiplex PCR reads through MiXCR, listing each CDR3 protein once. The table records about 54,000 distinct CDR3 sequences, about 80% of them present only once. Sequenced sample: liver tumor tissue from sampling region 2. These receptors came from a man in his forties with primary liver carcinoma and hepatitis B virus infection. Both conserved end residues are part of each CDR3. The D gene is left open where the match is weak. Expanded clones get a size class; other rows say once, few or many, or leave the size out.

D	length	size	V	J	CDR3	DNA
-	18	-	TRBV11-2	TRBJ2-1	CASSFPRVSGEPYNEQFF	TGTGCCAGCAGCTTTCCTCGAGTATCGGGGGAACCCTACAATGAGCAGTTCTTC
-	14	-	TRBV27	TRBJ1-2	CASSLYGADYGYTF	TGTGCCAGCAGTTTATACGGTGCTGACTATGGCTACACCTTC
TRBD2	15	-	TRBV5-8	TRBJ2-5	CASSLGGTDQDTQYF	TGTGCTAGCAGCTTGGGAGGGACGGATCAAGATACCCAGTACTTC
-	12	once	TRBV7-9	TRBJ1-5	CASSHSNQPHHF	TGTGCCAGCAGCCATAGCAATCAGCCCCATCATTTT
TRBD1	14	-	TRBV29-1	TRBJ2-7	CNVITGGSPYEHYF	TGCAACGTTATAACAGGGGGCAGCCCATACGAGCATTACTTC
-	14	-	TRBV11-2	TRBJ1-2	CASSLGLVVYSYTF	TGCGCCAGCAGCTTAGGTCTGGTTGTCTATAGCTACACCTTC
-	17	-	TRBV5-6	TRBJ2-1	CASSPLGRRTTYNGQFF	TGTGCCAGCAGCCCACTTGGCAGGAGGACGACCTACAATGGGCAGTTCTTC
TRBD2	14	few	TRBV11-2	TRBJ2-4	CANSPQRGWDIQYF	TGTGCCAACAGTCCCCAGCGGGGGTGGGACATTCAGTACTTC
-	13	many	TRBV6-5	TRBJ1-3	CASRGSSGNTIYF	TGTGCCAGCCGAGGGAGCTCTGGAAACACCATATATTTT
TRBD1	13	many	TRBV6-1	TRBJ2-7	CATRDSFSSEQYF	TGTGCCACCCGGGACAGTTTCTCATCCGAGCAGTACTTC
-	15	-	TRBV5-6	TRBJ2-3	CTSSAASRYTDTQYF	TGTACCAGCAGCGCCGCTAGCAGGTACACAGATACGCAGTATTTT
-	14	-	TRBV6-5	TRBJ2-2	CVSSYSWGAGELFF	TGTGTCAGCAGTTACTCGTGGGGAGCCGGGGAGCTGTTTTTT
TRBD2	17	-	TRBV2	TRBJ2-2	CASSDASGDPSAGELFF	TGTGCCAGCAGTGATGCTAGCGGGGACCCGAGCGCCGGGGAGCTGTTTTTT
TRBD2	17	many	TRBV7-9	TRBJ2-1	CASSSNSGLAGGGEQFF	TGTGCCAGCAGCTCGAACTCAGGACTAGCGGGAGGGGGGGAGCAGTTCTTC
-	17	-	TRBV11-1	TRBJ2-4	CASSFPGTGGTKNIQYF	TGTGCCAGCAGCTTTCCCGGGACTGGCGGGACCAAAAATATTCAGTACTTC